This is a list of T cell receptor beta chains from one sample in a study of cytomegalovirus exposure and HLA in healthy donors. Using immunoSEQ multiplex PCR, the repertoire was profiled, and TCRdb retains in-frame clones only, with some absent. The listing contains under 150,000 clones. The sample comprised PBMCs. Receptors were obtained from a woman in her thirties or forties in good health and CMV-seronegative. CDR3s include the opening cysteine and the closing phenylalanine or tryptophan. A D gene is named only where the DNA matches it firmly.

CDR3 length: 16
D gene: .
J gene: TRBJ2-2
V gene: TRBV11-3
CDR3 DNA: TGTGCCAGCAGCACCATGGGGGCTGAATTGCCCGGGGAGCTGTTTTTT
CDR3 protein: CASSTMGAELPGELFF

CDR3 length: 12
D gene: .
J gene: TRBJ1-1
V gene: TRBV2
CDR3 DNA: TGTGCCAGCAGGGAAACCGACAGGTACGCTTTCTTT
CDR3 protein: CASRETDRYAFF

CDR3 length: 16
D gene: TRBD2
J gene: TRBJ2-7
V gene: TRBV9
CDR3 DNA: TGTGCCAGCAGCACCGCTAGCGGGGGGACTACCTACGAGCAGTACTTC
CDR3 protein: CASSTASGGTTYEQYF

CDR3 length: 13
D gene: .
J gene: TRBJ2-3
V gene: TRBV7-2
CDR3 DNA: TGTGCCAGCCGTGGAGGGCGGAGAGATACGCAGTATTTT
CDR3 protein: CASRGGRRDTQYF

CDR3 length: 15
D gene: .
J gene: TRBJ2-1
V gene: TRBV7-3
CDR3 DNA: TGTGCCAGCAGCCCTAGGGGGGGTCGATACAATGAGCAGTTCTTC
CDR3 protein: CASSPRGGRYNEQFF

CDR3 length: 14
D gene: .
J gene: TRBJ2-5
V gene: TRBV18
CDR3 DNA: TGTGCCAGCTCACCTGTCAGCGCTCAAGAGACCCAGTACTTC
CDR3 protein: CASSPVSAQETQYF

CDR3 length: 14
D gene: TRBD2
J gene: TRBJ2-1
V gene: TRBV2
CDR3 DNA: TGTGCCAGCAGGCGGAGCGGGGGGGCCGGTGAGCAGTTCTTC
CDR3 protein: CASRRSGGAGEQFF

CDR3 length: 13
D gene: TRBD1
J gene: TRBJ1-2
V gene: TRBV28
CDR3 DNA: TGTGCCAGCAGCTCGGGACAGGGCTATGGCTACACCTTC
CDR3 protein: CASSSGQGYGYTF

CDR3 length: 14
D gene: TRBD1
J gene: TRBJ1-1
V gene: TRBV9
CDR3 DNA: TGTGCCAGCAGTCTTCAGGGGGGGAACACTGAAGCTTTCTTT
CDR3 protein: CASSLQGGNTEAFF

CDR3 length: 14
D gene: .
J gene: TRBJ1-5
V gene: TRBV19
CDR3 DNA: TGTGCCAGTACCATCAGGGTTGAAGGCCAGCCCCAGCATTTT
CDR3 protein: CASTIRVEGQPQHF

CDR3 length: 14
D gene: .
J gene: TRBJ1-6
V gene: TRBV9
CDR3 DNA: TGTGCCAGCAGCGATACAGGCCCCGGGTCACCCCTCCACTTT
CDR3 protein: CASSDTGPGSPLHF

CDR3 length: 15
D gene: TRBD2
J gene: TRBJ2-1
V gene: TRBV7-9
CDR3 DNA: TGTGCCAGCAGCTTTTTTAGCGGGGGGGGTGGTGAGCAGTTCTTC
CDR3 protein: CASSFFSGGGGEQFF

CDR3 length: 17
D gene: TRBD1
J gene: TRBJ1-6
V gene: TRBV11-2
CDR3 DNA: TGTGCCAGCAGCTTGGGACAGGGGGGATCCTATAATTCACCCCTCCACTTT
CDR3 protein: CASSLGQGGSYNSPLHF

CDR3 length: 15
D gene: .
J gene: TRBJ2-1
V gene: TRBV27
CDR3 DNA: TGTGCCAGCAGTTTACGACAGAACGGTTACAATGAGCAGTTCTTC
CDR3 protein: CASSLRQNGYNEQFF

CDR3 length: 14
D gene: .
J gene: TRBJ1-1
V gene: TRBV7-2
CDR3 DNA: TGTGCCAGCAGCTTGATGACAGGGAACACTGAAGCTTTCTTT
CDR3 protein: CASSLMTGNTEAFF

CDR3 length: 15
D gene: TRBD1
J gene: TRBJ1-2
V gene: TRBV19
CDR3 DNA: TGTGCCAGTAGTCCGGGACAGACGCGGTTCAGGGGCTACACCTTC
CDR3 protein: CASSPGQTRFRGYTF

CDR3 length: 15
D gene: .
J gene: TRBJ1-4
V gene: TRBV10-3
CDR3 DNA: TGTGCCATCAGTGAGTCAGCCGGGGGGAATGAAAAACTGTTTTTT
CDR3 protein: CAISESAGGNEKLFF

CDR3 length: 16
D gene: .
J gene: TRBJ2-5
V gene: TRBV4-2
CDR3 DNA: TGTGCCAGCAGCCAAGATCAAAGAGTCCACCAAGAGACCCAGTACTTC
CDR3 protein: CASSQDQRVHQETQYF

CDR3 length: 17
D gene: .
J gene: TRBJ1-3
V gene: TRBV15
CDR3 DNA: TGTGCCACCAGCAGTTACAAGACAGGAACGCCTGGAAACACCATATATTTT
CDR3 protein: CATSSYKTGTPGNTIYF

CDR3 length: 14
D gene: .
J gene: TRBJ1-2
V gene: TRBV19
CDR3 DNA: TGTGCCAGTAGTATAGGAGGGCCCCGCTATGGCTACACCTTC
CDR3 protein: CASSIGGPRYGYTF

CDR3 length: 13
D gene: .
J gene: TRBJ2-5
V gene: TRBV4-3
CDR3 DNA: TGCGCCAGCAGCCAAGACCGGGAAGAGACCCAGTACTTC
CDR3 protein: CASSQDREETQYF

CDR3 length: 13
D gene: .
J gene: TRBJ2-1
V gene: TRBV19
CDR3 DNA: TGTGCCAGTAGTATACCAGTTTACAATGAGCAGTTCTTC
CDR3 protein: CASSIPVYNEQFF

CDR3 length: 12
D gene: TRBD2
J gene: TRBJ2-3
V gene: TRBV18
CDR3 DNA: TGTGCCAGCTCAGCGGGGGGCGATACGCAGTATTTT
CDR3 protein: CASSAGGDTQYF

CDR3 length: 15
D gene: .
J gene: TRBJ1-6
V gene: TRBV13
CDR3 DNA: TGTGCCAGCAGCTTAGGTCCAGGGAATTATTCACCCCTCCACTTT
CDR3 protein: CASSLGPGNYSPLHF

CDR3 length: 15
D gene: .
J gene: TRBJ2-1
V gene: TRBV7-2
CDR3 DNA: TGTGCCAGCAGCTTAGATAGCGGATCCTACAATGAGCAGTTCTTC
CDR3 protein: CASSLDSGSYNEQFF

CDR3 length: 16
D gene: TRBD1
J gene: TRBJ1-6
V gene: TRBV10-3
CDR3 DNA: TGTGCCATCAGTGAGAATCCGACAGGGAGCAATTCACCCCTCCACTTT
CDR3 protein: CAISENPTGSNSPLHF

CDR3 length: 15
D gene: .
J gene: TRBJ2-1
V gene: TRBV11-3
CDR3 DNA: TGTGCCAGCAGCCAAACACATACTAATTACAATGAGCAGTTCTTC
CDR3 protein: CASSQTHTNYNEQFF

CDR3 length: 11
D gene: .
J gene: TRBJ1-2
V gene: TRBV6-5
CDR3 DNA: TGTGCCAGCAGTTATCAGGGTGGCTACACCTTC
CDR3 protein: CASSYQGGYTF

CDR3 length: 13
D gene: TRBD1
J gene: TRBJ1-1
V gene: TRBV7-2
CDR3 DNA: TGTGCCAGCAGCACGGGACAGGGCCGAGGAGCTTTCTTT
CDR3 protein: CASSTGQGRGAFF

CDR3 length: 14
D gene: TRBD1
J gene: TRBJ1-2
V gene: TRBV6-5
CDR3 DNA: TGTGCCAGCAGTCTGGGACAGACTAACTATGGCTACACCTTC
CDR3 protein: CASSLGQTNYGYTF

CDR3 length: 14
D gene: .
J gene: TRBJ1-1
V gene: TRBV4-3
CDR3 DNA: TGCGCCAGCAGCCCCCAGCGCGGGAACACTGAAGCTTTCTTT
CDR3 protein: CASSPQRGNTEAFF

CDR3 length: 15
D gene: TRBD1
J gene: TRBJ1-2
V gene: TRBV7-2
CDR3 DNA: TGTGCCAGCAGCTTAGCGACAGGGACTAACTATGGCTACACCTTC
CDR3 protein: CASSLATGTNYGYTF

CDR3 length: 11
D gene: .
J gene: TRBJ1-1
V gene: TRBV20-1
CDR3 DNA: TGCAGTGCCGCGGGTTGGTCTGAAGCTTTCTTT
CDR3 protein: CSAAGWSEAFF

CDR3 length: 18
D gene: .
J gene: TRBJ1-1
V gene: TRBV5-1
CDR3 DNA: TGCGCCAGCAGCTTGGGTAGCAGGGGAATACGAATGAACACTGAAGCTTTCTTT
CDR3 protein: CASSLGSRGIRMNTEAFF

CDR3 length: 16
D gene: .
J gene: TRBJ2-2
V gene: TRBV7-9
CDR3 DNA: TGTGCCAGCAGCCCTCCGGGACAAGTGAACACCGGGGAGCTGTTTTTT
CDR3 protein: CASSPPGQVNTGELFF

CDR3 length: 16
D gene: TRBD1
J gene: TRBJ1-2
V gene: TRBV7-2
CDR3 DNA: TGTGCCAGCAGCTCGGGACAGGGGGCCAGCCGATCTGGCTACACCTTC
CDR3 protein: CASSSGQGASRSGYTF

CDR3 length: 15
D gene: .
J gene: TRBJ2-1
V gene: TRBV5-1
CDR3 DNA: TGCGCCAGCAGCTTGGAGGCTAGCCGATACAATGAGCAGTTCTTC
CDR3 protein: CASSLEASRYNEQFF

CDR3 length: 14
D gene: .
J gene: TRBJ2-7
V gene: TRBV18
CDR3 DNA: TGTGCCAGCTCACCAAGAGACAGGAGCTACGAGCAGTACTTC
CDR3 protein: CASSPRDRSYEQYF

CDR3 length: 14
D gene: .
J gene: TRBJ1-3
V gene: TRBV6-6
CDR3 DNA: TGTGCCAGCAGTGCGACAGACTCTGGAAACACCATATATTTT
CDR3 protein: CASSATDSGNTIYF

CDR3 length: 14
D gene: .
J gene: TRBJ1-2
V gene: TRBV11-2
CDR3 DNA: TGTGCCAGCAGCTTTGGTTTGAGCAACTATGGCTACACCTTC
CDR3 protein: CASSFGLSNYGYTF

CDR3 length: 14
D gene: .
J gene: TRBJ2-2
V gene: TRBV7-6
CDR3 DNA: TGTGCCAGCAGCGCCGCCCAGGGGTACGGGGAGCTGTTTTTT
CDR3 protein: CASSAAQGYGELFF

CDR3 length: 15
D gene: .
J gene: TRBJ1-2
V gene: TRBV5-6
CDR3 DNA: TGTGCCAGCAGCTTCCGGGACACCCTTAACTATGGCTACACCTTC
CDR3 protein: CASSFRDTLNYGYTF

CDR3 length: 13
D gene: .
J gene: TRBJ2-7
V gene: TRBV18
CDR3 DNA: TGTGCCAGCTCACCTTCTCAGATCTACGAGCAGTACTTC
CDR3 protein: CASSPSQIYEQYF

CDR3 length: 13
D gene: .
J gene: TRBJ1-1
V gene: TRBV7-3
CDR3 DNA: TGTGCCAGCAGCTTACCAATCAGGCCCGAAGCTTTCTTT
CDR3 protein: CASSLPIRPEAFF

CDR3 length: 18
D gene: .
J gene: TRBJ1-1
V gene: TRBV6-4
CDR3 DNA: TGTGCCAGCAGTGACGAGGACAGCGTATCGTTGGGGAACACTGAAGCTTTCTTT
CDR3 protein: CASSDEDSVSLGNTEAFF

CDR3 length: 13
D gene: TRBD1
J gene: TRBJ2-3
V gene: TRBV11-2
CDR3 DNA: TGTGCCAGCAGCTTAGACAGGGGGGATACGCAGTATTTT
CDR3 protein: CASSLDRGDTQYF

CDR3 length: 18
D gene: .
J gene: TRBJ2-2
V gene: TRBV4-3
CDR3 DNA: TGCGCCAGCAGCCAAGATTGGGTGCAGGGGTCAGGCACCGGGGAGCTGTTTTTT
CDR3 protein: CASSQDWVQGSGTGELFF

CDR3 length: 14
D gene: .
J gene: TRBJ2-5
V gene: TRBV7-9
CDR3 DNA: TGTGCCAGCAGCTTAGAAGTCGGAGGGGAGACCCAGTACTTC
CDR3 protein: CASSLEVGGETQYF

CDR3 length: 14
D gene: TRBD1
J gene: TRBJ2-1
V gene: TRBV5-1
CDR3 DNA: TGCGCCAGCAGCTCGGGACAGACCTACAATGAGCAGTTCTTC
CDR3 protein: CASSSGQTYNEQFF

CDR3 length: 12
D gene: TRBD1
J gene: TRBJ1-6
V gene: TRBV25-1
CDR3 DNA: TGTGCCAGCGGGACAGGGGATTCACCCCTCCACTTT
CDR3 protein: CASGTGDSPLHF

CDR3 length: 14
D gene: TRBD1
J gene: TRBJ1-6
V gene: TRBV28
CDR3 DNA: TGTGCCAGCAGTTTAAAACAGGGGAATTCACCCCTCCACTTT
CDR3 protein: CASSLKQGNSPLHF

CDR3 length: 19
D gene: TRBD1
J gene: TRBJ2-3
V gene: TRBV7-3
CDR3 DNA: TGTGCCAGCAGCTTCAGGGGGTCGCCTAGACAGACTAGCACAGATACGCAGTATTTT
CDR3 protein: CASSFRGSPRQTSTDTQYF

CDR3 length: 16
D gene: TRBD1
J gene: TRBJ2-6
V gene: TRBV28
CDR3 DNA: TGTGCCAGCAGGAGACAGGGGGCGGGTGGGGCCAACGTCCTGACTTTC
CDR3 protein: CASRRQGAGGANVLTF